This TCR beta chain is from a study of beta chain features in type 1 diabetes. Across the whole study: The samples had 85 million to 130 million sorted cells examined in all. Study-wide results and caveats: In all four CD4+ subsets, TCRB CDR3 length was significantly, moderately reduced in type 1 diabetes.

This clone was recorded a few times. What it recognizes is unknown. Of the isolated RNA, all was reverse transcribed, and so the sequenced material was expressed TCRB transcripts. TCRdb's copy holds only in-frame clones and misses some; the assay was immunoSEQ multiplex PCR. Of about 150,000 clones listed, about 9.4% were seen once; the top ten hold more than 0.45%. Germline CDR1 is MNHEY and CDR2 is SMNVEV (reference sequence). Trimming cost V 3 bases and J 0 bases, with 15 bases left between them. The CDR3 extends over 17 amino acids. The sequence derives from a man in his thirties or forties with type 1 diabetes. The chain is built from TRBV27 and TRBJ2-4; D is uncertain. The sequencing input was central memory CD4+ T cells from blood. The CDR3 coding sequence is TGTGCCAGCAGTTTCGATCACTTAACTAAAGCCAAAAACATTCAGTACTTC. Translating it yields CASSFDHLTKAKNIQYF.